The 27 T cell receptor beta chains given below trace back to one sample, sequenced in a study of blood T cell repertoires in COVID-19. The data were produced by immunoSEQ multiplex PCR, yet TCRdb's version contains in-frame clones alone and is incomplete. The table lists 150,000 to 200,000 clones, about nine tenths of them singletons, with roughly 9% in the top ten. The material sequenced was PBMCs or T cells enriched from blood (not recorded which). These receptor sequences come from a woman aged 18-29 years who had recovered from COVID-19.

The V gene is TRBV3-1 (or the pseudogene TRBV3-2), the J gene TRBJ1-1; 10 nucleotides line up with TRBD1. J lost 4 bases, V lost 4 bases, and 12 bases had no gene match. CDR1 is LGHDT, CDR2 YNNKEL, per germline (reference sequence). The CDR3 has 17 amino acids. CDR3 amino acids: CASSPPTRTGGRTEAFF. The CDR3, as DNA: TGTGCCAGCAGCCCCCCCACGAGGACAGGGGGGCGCACTGAAGCTTTCTTT.

The chain joins TRBV27 to TRBJ2-7; D may be TRBD2 (6 bases). Trimming stripped 6 bases from V and 2 bases from J, with 14 bases between. CDR1 is MNHEY, CDR2 SMNVEV, per germline (reference sequence). This CDR3 is built from 14 residues. The CDR3 is CASRAGPRTYEQYF. The CDR3 DNA follows: TGTGCCAGCAGAGCGGGTCCCCGAACCTACGAGCAGTACTTC.

The DNA for the CDR3 is TGCAGCGTTGATTTTGGACAGACCCTCTATGGCTACACCTTC. Translated, it gives CSVDFGQTLYGYTF. The chain couples TRBV29-1 to TRBJ1-2; D may be TRBD1 (6 bases). Germline V gene lookup returns CDR1 SQVTM and CDR2 ANQGSEA. This CDR3 contains 14 residues. The V gene lost 3 bases and the J gene lost 4 bases, with 15 bases spanning the gap.

The chain carries TRBV7-8 and TRBJ2-5; 12 bases line up with TRBD1. Germline CDR1 and CDR2: SGHVS and FQNEAQ. This CDR3 is built from 15 residues. Unmatched junction bases numbered 5, after V lost 5 bases and J lost 4 bases. CDR3 sequence (DNA): TGTGCCAGCAGCCCGGGACAGGGGGCAGGAGAGACCCAGTACTTC. Amino acids: CASSPGQGAGETQYF.

This clone has ten or more counts. The chain uses TRBV7-6 and TRBJ1-1; tentatively, D is TRBD1 (5 bases). From germline, CDR1 is SGHVS and CDR2 FNYEAQ. The CDR3 is 13 amino acids. V lost 5 bases, J lost 4 bases, and 11 bases lay in between. CDR3 coding DNA: TGTGCCAGCAGCGGGGGAGGCAGCACTGAAGCTTTCTTT. Protein product: CASSGGGSTEAFF.

The J gene is TRBJ1-4, the V gene TRBV10-3, with 7 bases identical to TRBD1. Germline CDR1 is ENHRY and CDR2 is SYGVKD. J gave up 8 bases and V 5 bases, and 8 bases lay outside the gene matches. The CDR3 is made up of 14 amino acids. The CDR3 spells CAISKTGEAEKLFF. CDR3 nucleotides: TGTGCCATCAGTAAAACAGGGGAGGCGGAAAAACTGTTTTTT.

The gene calls are TRBV19 and TRBJ2-7, with D perhaps matching TRBD1 (6 bases). Per the germline V gene, CDR1 is LNHDA and CDR2 is SQIVND (reference sequence). V was clipped by 4 bases and J by 4 bases, with 11 bases between them. The CDR3 extends over 13 amino acids. The CDR3 DNA reads TGTGCCAGTAGTAACACGGGACAATACGAGCAGTACTTC. Translation: CASSNTGQYEQYF.

This chain links TRBV7-2 with TRBJ1-1; 9 bases agree with TRBD1. The J segment lost 7 bases and the V segment lost 2 bases, leaving 11 bases of the junction unmatched. The CDR3 extends over 16 amino acids. The germline V gene has CDR1 SGHTA and CDR2 FQGNSA. As DNA, the CDR3 is TGTGCCAGCAGCTTATACGGGACAGGGTCCTATTTTGAAGCTTTCTTT. This gives the protein CASSLYGTGSYFEAFF. Filled out from reference TRBV7-2 and TRBJ1-1, the complete variable domain reads GAGVSQSPSNKVTEKGKDVELRCDPISGHTALYWYRQSLGQGLEFLIYFQGNSAPDKSGLPSDRFSAERTGGSVSTLTIQRTQQEDSAVYLCASSLYGTGSYFEAFFGQGTRLTVV.

CDR3 loop: CASSRETNTEAFF. CDR3 nucleotides: TGCGCCAGCAGCCGAGAGACAAACACTGAAGCTTTCTTT. This sequence joins TRBV4-1 and TRBJ1-1, with no clear D. Trimming took 4 bases from V and 2 from J, leaving 8 bases between them. The CDR3 totals 13 residues. CDR1 is MGHRA, CDR2 YSYEKL, per germline.

The genes are TRBV5-1 and TRBJ2-3; possible D gene TRBD2, 5 bases. Deletions cut 4 bases from V and 0 bases from J, with 15 bases between. Germline CDR1 SGHRS, CDR2 YFSETQ. The CDR3 runs to 16 residues. This CDR3 reads CASSPEAVTSTDTQYF. CDR3 coding DNA: TGCGCCAGCAGCCCGGAGGCGGTGACGAGCACAGATACGCAGTATTTT.

The chain joins TRBV24-1 to TRBJ2-3; 9 bases fit TRBD2. The ends lost 2 bases at V and 2 bases at J; junction bases unmatched: 7. The CDR3 runs 17 residues. Per the germline V gene, CDR1 is KGHDR and CDR2 is SFDVKD. CDR3 region: CATSDSMTSGFTDTQYF. CDR3 nucleotides: TGTGCCACCAGTGATTCCATGACTAGCGGTTTCACAGATACGCAGTATTTT.

This clone came up a few times. The chain couples TRBV2 to TRBJ1-2; 8 bases line up with TRBD1. The V and J ends lost 6 bases and 5 bases, in that order; junction bases with no gene match: 8. Germline lookup yields CDR1 SNHLY and CDR2 FYNNEI. This CDR3 is 14 amino acids long. The CDR3 DNA is TGTGCCAGCAGCTCTAGACAGGGGAATTATGGCTACACCTTC. It specifies CASSSRQGNYGYTF.

The V gene is TRBV25-1, the J gene TRBJ2-2, with D tentatively TRBD1 (6 bases). The CDR3 sequence is 14 residues long. V dropped 4 bases and J dropped 1 base, with 7 bases sitting between them. Germline CDR1 MGHDK, CDR2 SYGVNS. The CDR3 loop is CASSVQGNTGELFF. Written as DNA, the CDR3 is TGTGCCAGCAGTGTACAGGGGAACACCGGGGAGCTGTTTTTT. Combining the CDR3 with reference TRBV25-1 and TRBJ2-2 gives the whole variable domain EADIYQTPRYLVIGTGKKITLECSQTMGHDKMYWYQQDPGMELHLIHYSYGVNSTEKGDLSSESTVSRIRTEHFPLTLESARPSHTSQYLCASSVQGNTGELFFGEGSRLTVL.

The gene calls are TRBV5-1 and TRBJ2-7, with 11 bases fitting TRBD1. Germline trimming cut 4 bases from V and 5 bases from J; bases unmatched to any gene: 14. Germline CDR1 and CDR2: SGHRS and YFSETQ. The CDR3 sequence is 17 residues long. Here the CDR3 reads CASSAGQGALRGDEQYF. For the CDR3, the DNA is TGCGCCAGCAGCGCCGGACAGGGGGCTCTCCGAGGGGACGAGCAGTACTTC.

V and J are TRBV29-1 and TRBJ2-1; possibly TRBD1 for D (6 bases). The CDR3 spans 15 residues. The germline CDR1 and CDR2 sequences are SQVTM and ANQGSEA. Trimming removed 2 bases from V and 3 bases from J, with 14 bases in between. The CDR3 is CSVEWVGRGYNEQFF. The CDR3 DNA reads as TGCAGCGTTGAATGGGTTGGCAGGGGCTACAATGAGCAGTTCTTC.

The chain couples TRBV24-1 to TRBJ2-2, with 7 positions matching TRBD2. CDR1 and CDR2 (germline): KGHDR, SFDVKD. V shed 9 bases and J 1 base; nucleotides not matched to a gene: 4. This CDR3 has 14 residues. CDR3 DNA sequence: TGTGCCACCGGGGGGGTTATGAACACCGGGGAGCTGTTTTTT. Translated: CATGGVMNTGELFF.

The rearrangement links TRBV6-5 to TRBJ1-6, with unresolved D. This CDR3 contains 13 residues. Trimming pared 4 bases from V and 4 bases from J, leaving 5 bases between. CDR1 is MNHEY, CDR2 SVGAGI, per germline. The DNA for the CDR3 is TGTGCCAGCAGTTCCAGATATAATTCACCCCTCCACTTT. Translated: CASSSRYNSPLHF.

The chain has TRBV5-1 and TRBJ1-1; TRBD1 might be the D (5 bases). CDR3 length equals 15 residues. Trimming removed 2 bases from V and 5 bases from J, with 16 bases in between. Germline V CDR1 and CDR2: SGHRS, YFSETQ. CDR3 in amino acids: CASSLSSAGRTEAFF. The CDR3 nucleotides are TGCGCCAGCAGCTTAAGTTCGGCGGGGCGGACTGAAGCTTTCTTT.

The chain joins TRBV9 to TRBJ1-5; D perhaps matches TRBD1 (5 bases). The CDR3 loop spans 14 amino acids. Trimming stripped 3 bases from V and 7 bases from J, with 14 bases between. Germline V gene lookup returns CDR1 SGDLS and CDR2 YYNGEE. The CDR3 DNA follows: TGTGCCAGCAGCGCCGGAGGGGAAACGCAGCCCCAGCATTTT. Its protein product is CASSAGGETQPQHF.

The chain couples TRBV11-2 to TRBJ1-2; weak D call: TRBD1 (6 bases). In germline, CDR1 is SGHAT, CDR2 FQNNGV. The CDR3 extends over 12 amino acids. V lost 2 bases and J lost 6, with 7 bases in between. CDR3 DNA sequence: TGTGCCAGCAGCTTACAGGGGCATGGCTACACCTTC. Protein product: CASSLQGHGYTF.

The rearrangement joins TRBV28 to TRBJ1-5; 10 bases align to TRBD1. The V gene end was trimmed by 7 bases and the J gene end by 8 bases; junction bases not matched to a gene: 5. The CDR3 totals 13 residues. In germline, CDR1 is MDHEN, CDR2 SYDVKM. The CDR3 DNA reads as TGTGCCAGCAATTCCGGGACAGGGGAGCCCCAGCATTTT. Amino acids: CASNSGTGEPQHF.

In its sample, this clone was seen once. This chain uses TRBV6-5 with TRBJ2-4, with 13 bases that match TRBD2. From germline, CDR1 is MNHEY and CDR2 SVGAGI. The CDR3 contains 15 residues. The ends lost 8 bases at V and 10 bases at J; junction bases unmatched: 11. The CDR3 spells CASGGPGLAGLIQYF. The CDR3 DNA follows: TGTGCCAGCGGGGGACCGGGACTAGCGGGACTTATTCAGTACTTC.

This rearrangement joins TRBV5-6 to TRBJ1-1; no clear D. The V gene lost 5 bases and the J gene lost 1 base, with 15 bases spanning the gap. Germline V gene lookup returns CDR1 SGHDT and CDR2 YYEEEE. This CDR3 has 15 amino acids. The CDR3 reads CASRPDRGQNTEAFF. The CDR3 DNA sequence: TGTGCCAGCAGGCCGGATAGAGGTCAGAACACTGAAGCTTTCTTT.

This chain uses TRBV5-4 with TRBJ2-5, with D perhaps matching TRBD2 (6 bases). From germline, CDR1 is SGHNT and CDR2 YYREEE (reference sequence). The CDR3 consists of 14 residues. V lost 0 bases to trimming and J lost 3 bases, with 9 bases between them. The CDR3 coding sequence is TGTGCCAGCAGCTTGGTAGGGACTGAAGAGACCCAGTACTTC. Residues: CASSLVGTEETQYF.

The chain couples TRBV2 to TRBJ1-5, with 7 bases identical to TRBD1. Germline values: CDR1 SNHLY, CDR2 FYNNEI. The junction had 11 bases not matched to a gene; V was cut back by 3 bases and J by 0 bases. The CDR3 is 18 residues long. The CDR3 reads CASSEVVRGPSSNQPQHF. The CDR3 region has the DNA TGTGCCAGCAGTGAGGTGGTTAGGGGGCCGTCTAGCAATCAGCCCCAGCATTTT.

This sequence joins TRBV21-1 and TRBJ2-1; TRBD2 was called by the table and not checked on the DNA. TRBV21-1 is a listed pseudogene. The CDR3 is 17 amino acids. DNA for the CDR3: TGTGCCAGCAGCATGCCCGGGGAACAACGGGTCTACAATGAGCAGTTCTTC. This translates into CASSMPGEQRVYNEQFF.

This clone was counted only a few times. The chain couples TRBV7-9 to TRBJ2-2; 8 bases are shared with TRBD1. Losses at the gene ends were 5 bases for V and 5 bases for J; bases not matched to a gene: 10. The CDR3 length is 16 residues. Germline CDR1 is SEHNR and CDR2 is FQNEAQ (reference sequence). CDR3 DNA sequence: TGTGCCAGCAGCCACCGGCCGGGACAGGTTACCGGGGAGCTGTTTTTT. Amino acids: CASSHRPGQVTGELFF.